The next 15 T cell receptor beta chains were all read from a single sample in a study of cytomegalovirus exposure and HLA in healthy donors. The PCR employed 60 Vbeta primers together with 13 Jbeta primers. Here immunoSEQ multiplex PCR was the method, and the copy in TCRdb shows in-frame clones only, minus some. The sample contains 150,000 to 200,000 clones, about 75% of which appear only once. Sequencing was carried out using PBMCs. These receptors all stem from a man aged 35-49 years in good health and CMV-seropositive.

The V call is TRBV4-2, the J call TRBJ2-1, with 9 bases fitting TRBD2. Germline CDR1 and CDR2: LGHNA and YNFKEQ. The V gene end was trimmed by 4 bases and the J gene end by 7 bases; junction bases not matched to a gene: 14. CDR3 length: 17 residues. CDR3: CASSRGSLAGEVNEQFF. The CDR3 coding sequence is TGTGCCAGCAGCCGAGGGTCGTTAGCGGGAGAAGTAAATGAGCAGTTCTTC.

The CDR3 region has the DNA TGCGCCAGCAGTGAAGGAGGTTTCAAGCCGGAGACCCAGTACTTC. Translating gives CASSEGGFKPETQYF. The chain carries TRBV10-2 and TRBJ2-5; TRBD2 might be the D (5 bases). Per germline, CDR1 WSHSY and CDR2 SAAADI. The length of the CDR3 is 15 residues. The V gene lost 3 bases and the J gene lost 5 bases, with 16 bases spanning the gap.

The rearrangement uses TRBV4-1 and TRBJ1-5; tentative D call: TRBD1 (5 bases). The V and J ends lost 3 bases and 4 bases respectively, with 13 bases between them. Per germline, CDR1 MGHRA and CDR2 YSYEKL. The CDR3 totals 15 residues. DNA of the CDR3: TGCGCCAGCAGCCAGTCCTCGGGGGGGAATCAGCCCCAGCATTTT. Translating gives CASSQSSGGNQPQHF.

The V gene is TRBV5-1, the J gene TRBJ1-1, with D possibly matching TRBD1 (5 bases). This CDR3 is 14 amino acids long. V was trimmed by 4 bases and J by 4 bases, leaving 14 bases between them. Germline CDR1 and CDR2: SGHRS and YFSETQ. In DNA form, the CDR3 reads TGCGCCAGCAGCCCGCAGGGTCGGTTCACTGAAGCTTTCTTT. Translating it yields CASSPQGRFTEAFF. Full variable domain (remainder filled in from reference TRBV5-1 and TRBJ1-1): KAGVTQTPRYLIKTRGQQVTLSCSPISGHRSVSWYQQTPGQGLQFLFEYFSETQRNKGNFPGRFSGRQFSNSRSEMNVSTLELGDSALYLCASSPQGRFTEAFFGQGTRLTVV.

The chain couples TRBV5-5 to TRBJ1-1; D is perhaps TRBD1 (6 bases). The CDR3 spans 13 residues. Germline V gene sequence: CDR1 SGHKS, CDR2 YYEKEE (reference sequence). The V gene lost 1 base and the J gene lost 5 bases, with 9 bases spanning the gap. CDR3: CASSLTGSTEAFF. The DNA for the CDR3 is TGTGCCAGCAGCTTGACAGGGAGTACTGAAGCTTTCTTT. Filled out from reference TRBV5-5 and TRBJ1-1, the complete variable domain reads DAGVTQSPTHLIKTRGQQVTLRCSPISGHKSVSWYQQVLGQGPQFIFQYYEKEERGRGNFPDRFSARQFPNYSSELNVNALLLGDSALYLCASSLTGSTEAFFGQGTRLTVV.

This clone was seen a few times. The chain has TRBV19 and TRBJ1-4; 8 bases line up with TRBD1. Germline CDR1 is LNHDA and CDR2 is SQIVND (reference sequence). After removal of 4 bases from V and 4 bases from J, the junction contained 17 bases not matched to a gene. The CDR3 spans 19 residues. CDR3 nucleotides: TGTGCCAGTAGTACACCTATTCCAATCGGACAGGGCGTTAATGAAAAACTGTTTTTT. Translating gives CASSTPIPIGQGVNEKLFF.

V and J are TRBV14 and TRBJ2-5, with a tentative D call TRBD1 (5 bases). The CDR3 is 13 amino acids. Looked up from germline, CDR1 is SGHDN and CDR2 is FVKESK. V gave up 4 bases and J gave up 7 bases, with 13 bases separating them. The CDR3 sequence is CASSPGGARTQYF. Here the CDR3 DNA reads TGTGCCAGCAGCCCTGGTGGGGCCCGGACCCAGTACTTC.

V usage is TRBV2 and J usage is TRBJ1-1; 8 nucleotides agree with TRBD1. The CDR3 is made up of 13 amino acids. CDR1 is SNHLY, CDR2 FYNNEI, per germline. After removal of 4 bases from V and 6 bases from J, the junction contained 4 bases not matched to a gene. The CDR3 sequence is CASSVRGLAEAFF. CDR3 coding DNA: TGTGCCAGCAGTGTCAGGGGGCTGGCTGAAGCTTTCTTT.

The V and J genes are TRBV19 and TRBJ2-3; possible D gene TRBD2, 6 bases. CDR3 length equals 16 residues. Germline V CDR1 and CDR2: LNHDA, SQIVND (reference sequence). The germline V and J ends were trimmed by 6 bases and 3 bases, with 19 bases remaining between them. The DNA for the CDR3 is TGTGCCAGTAGCCTGTGGCTAGCCGGGAGTACAGATACGCAGTATTTT. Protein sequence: CASSLWLAGSTDTQYF.

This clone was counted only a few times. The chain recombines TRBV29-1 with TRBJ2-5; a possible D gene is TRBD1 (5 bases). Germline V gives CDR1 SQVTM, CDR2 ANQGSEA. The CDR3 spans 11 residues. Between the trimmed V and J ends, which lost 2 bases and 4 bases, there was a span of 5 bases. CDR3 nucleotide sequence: TGCAGCGTTGAAAGGGGAGAGACCCAGTACTTC. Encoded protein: CSVERGETQYF.

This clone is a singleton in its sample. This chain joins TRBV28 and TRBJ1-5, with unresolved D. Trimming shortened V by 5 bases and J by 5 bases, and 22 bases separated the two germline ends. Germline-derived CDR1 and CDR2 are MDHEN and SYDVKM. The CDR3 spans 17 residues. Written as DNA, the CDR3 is TGTGCCAGCAGTAAAACCCCCGGGGAAGCGGGGTATCAGCCCCAGCATTTT. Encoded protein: CASSKTPGEAGYQPQHF.

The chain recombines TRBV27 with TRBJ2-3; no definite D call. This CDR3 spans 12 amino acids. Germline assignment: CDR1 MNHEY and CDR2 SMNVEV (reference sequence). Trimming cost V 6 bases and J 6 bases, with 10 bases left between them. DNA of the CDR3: TGTGCCAGCAGCCCGGGTTGGGATACGCAGTATTTT. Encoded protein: CASSPGWDTQYF.

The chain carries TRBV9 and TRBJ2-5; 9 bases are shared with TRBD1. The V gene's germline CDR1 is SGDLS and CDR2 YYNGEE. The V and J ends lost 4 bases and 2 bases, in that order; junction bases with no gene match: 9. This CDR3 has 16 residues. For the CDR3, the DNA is TGTGCCAGCAGCTTACGGACAGGGGTTGAGCAAGAGACCCAGTACTTC. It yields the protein CASSLRTGVEQETQYF.

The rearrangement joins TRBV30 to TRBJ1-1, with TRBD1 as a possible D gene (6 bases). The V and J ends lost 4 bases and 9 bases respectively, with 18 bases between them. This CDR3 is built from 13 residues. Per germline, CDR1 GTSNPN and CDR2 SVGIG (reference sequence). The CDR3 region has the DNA TGTGCCTGGATTTCTCGGGACAACCTCAAAGCTTTCTTT. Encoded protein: CAWISRDNLKAFF.

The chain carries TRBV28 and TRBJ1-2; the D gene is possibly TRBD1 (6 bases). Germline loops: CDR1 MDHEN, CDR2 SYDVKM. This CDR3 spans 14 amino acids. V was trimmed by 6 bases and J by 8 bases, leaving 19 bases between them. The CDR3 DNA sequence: TGTGCCAGCAGCAGACGCGGGGGGGCGTCCGGCTACACCTTC. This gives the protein CASSRRGGASGYTF.